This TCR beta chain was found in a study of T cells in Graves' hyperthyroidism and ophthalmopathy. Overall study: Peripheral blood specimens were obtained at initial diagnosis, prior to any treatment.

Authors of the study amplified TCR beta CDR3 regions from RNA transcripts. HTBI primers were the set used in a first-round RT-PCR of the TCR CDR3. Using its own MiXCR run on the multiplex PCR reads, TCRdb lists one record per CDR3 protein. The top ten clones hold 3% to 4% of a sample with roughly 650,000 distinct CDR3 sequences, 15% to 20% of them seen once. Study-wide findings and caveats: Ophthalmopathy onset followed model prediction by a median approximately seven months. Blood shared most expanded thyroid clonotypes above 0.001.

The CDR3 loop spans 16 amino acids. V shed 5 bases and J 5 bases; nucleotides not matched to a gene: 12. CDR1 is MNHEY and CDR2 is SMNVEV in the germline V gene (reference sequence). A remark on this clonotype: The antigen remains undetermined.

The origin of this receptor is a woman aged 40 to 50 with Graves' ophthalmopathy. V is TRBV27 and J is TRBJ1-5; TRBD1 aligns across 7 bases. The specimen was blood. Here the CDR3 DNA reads TGTGCCAGCAGTCGAGACAGGGCGATCTTTTATCAGCCCCAGCATTTT. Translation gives CASSRDRAIFYQPQHF.